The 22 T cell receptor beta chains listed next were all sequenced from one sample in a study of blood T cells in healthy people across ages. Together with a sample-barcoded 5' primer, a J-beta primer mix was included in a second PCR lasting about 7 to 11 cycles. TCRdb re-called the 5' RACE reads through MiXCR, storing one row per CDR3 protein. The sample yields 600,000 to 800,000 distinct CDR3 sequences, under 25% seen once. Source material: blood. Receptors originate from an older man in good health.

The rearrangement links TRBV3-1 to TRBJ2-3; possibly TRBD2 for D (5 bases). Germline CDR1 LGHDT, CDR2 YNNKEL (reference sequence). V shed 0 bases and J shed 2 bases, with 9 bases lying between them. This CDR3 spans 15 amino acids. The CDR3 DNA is TGTGCCAGCAGCCAAGATCCCCGGGACACAGATACGCAGTATTTT. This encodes CASSQDPRDTDTQYF.

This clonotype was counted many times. DNA of the CDR3: TGTGCCAGCAGAGGAGGACTCCAAGAGACCCAGTACTTC. Translation gives CASRGGLQETQYF. V gene TRBV3-1 combines with J gene TRBJ2-5, with D tentatively TRBD2 (5 bases). V lost 6 bases and J lost 1, with 9 bases in between. CDR3 length equals 13 residues. Germline CDR1 LGHDT, CDR2 YNNKEL (reference sequence).

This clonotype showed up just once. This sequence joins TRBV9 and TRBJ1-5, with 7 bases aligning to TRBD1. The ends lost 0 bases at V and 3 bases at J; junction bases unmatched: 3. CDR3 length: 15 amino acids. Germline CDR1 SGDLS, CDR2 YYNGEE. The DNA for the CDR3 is TGTGCCAGCAGCGTAGCAGGGGGGTACAATCAGCCCCAGCATTTT. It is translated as CASSVAGGYNQPQHF.

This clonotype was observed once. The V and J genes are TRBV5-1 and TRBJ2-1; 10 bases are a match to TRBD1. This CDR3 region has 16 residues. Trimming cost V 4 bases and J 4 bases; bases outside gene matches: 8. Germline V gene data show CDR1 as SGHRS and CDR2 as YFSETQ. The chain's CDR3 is CASSPPGTGAYNEQFF. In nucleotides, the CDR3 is TGCGCCAGCAGCCCCCCAGGGACAGGGGCGTACAATGAGCAGTTCTTC.

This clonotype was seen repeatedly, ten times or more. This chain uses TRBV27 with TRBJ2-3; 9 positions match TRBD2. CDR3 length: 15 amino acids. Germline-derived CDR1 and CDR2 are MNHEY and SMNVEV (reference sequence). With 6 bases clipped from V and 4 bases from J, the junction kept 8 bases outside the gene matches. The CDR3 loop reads CASRPSSGNSDTQYF. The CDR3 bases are TGTGCCAGCAGACCCTCTAGCGGGAACTCAGATACGCAGTATTTT.

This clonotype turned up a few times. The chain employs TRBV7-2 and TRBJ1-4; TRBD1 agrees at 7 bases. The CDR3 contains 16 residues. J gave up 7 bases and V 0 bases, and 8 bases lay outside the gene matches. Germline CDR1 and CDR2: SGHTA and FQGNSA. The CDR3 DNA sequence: TGTGCCAGCAGCTTAGCAGCGACAGGGCGGAGTGAAAAACTGTTTTTT. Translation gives CASSLAATGRSEKLFF.

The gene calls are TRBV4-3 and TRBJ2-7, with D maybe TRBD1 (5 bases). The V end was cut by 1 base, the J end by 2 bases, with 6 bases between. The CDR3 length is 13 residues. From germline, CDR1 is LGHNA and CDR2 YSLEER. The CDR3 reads CASSQGQTYEQYF. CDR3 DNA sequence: TGCGCCAGCAGCCAAGGACAGACCTACGAGCAGTACTTC.

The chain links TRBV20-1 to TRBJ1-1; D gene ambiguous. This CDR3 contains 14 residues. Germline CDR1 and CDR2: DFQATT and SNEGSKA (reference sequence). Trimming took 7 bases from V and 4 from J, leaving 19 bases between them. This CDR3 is CSVQNPGGPTEAFF. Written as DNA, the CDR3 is TGCAGTGTTCAAAACCCGGGTGGGCCCACTGAAGCTTTCTTT.

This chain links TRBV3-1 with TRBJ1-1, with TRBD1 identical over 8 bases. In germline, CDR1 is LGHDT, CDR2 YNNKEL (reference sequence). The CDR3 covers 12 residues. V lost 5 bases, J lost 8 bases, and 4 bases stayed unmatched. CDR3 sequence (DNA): TGTGCCAGCAGCACTCGGGACAGGGAAGCTTTCTTT. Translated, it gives CASSTRDREAFF.

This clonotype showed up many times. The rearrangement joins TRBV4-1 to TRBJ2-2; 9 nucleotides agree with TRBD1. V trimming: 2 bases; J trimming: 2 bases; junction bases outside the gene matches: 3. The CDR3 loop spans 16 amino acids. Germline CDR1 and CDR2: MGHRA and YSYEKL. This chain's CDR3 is CASSQSGQGNTGELFF. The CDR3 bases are TGCGCCAGCAGCCAATCGGGACAGGGAAACACCGGGGAGCTGTTTTTT.

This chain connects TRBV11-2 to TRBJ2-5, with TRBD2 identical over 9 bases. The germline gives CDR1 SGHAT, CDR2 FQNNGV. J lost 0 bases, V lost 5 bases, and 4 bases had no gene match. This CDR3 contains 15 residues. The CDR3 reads CASSNSGRNQETQYF. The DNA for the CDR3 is TGTGCCAGCAGCAATAGCGGGAGAAACCAAGAGACCCAGTACTTC.

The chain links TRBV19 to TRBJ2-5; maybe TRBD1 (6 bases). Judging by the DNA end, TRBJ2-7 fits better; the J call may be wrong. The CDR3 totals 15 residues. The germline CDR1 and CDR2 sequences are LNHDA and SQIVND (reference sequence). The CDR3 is CASSPGDSPPYEQYF. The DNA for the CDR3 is TGTGCCAGTAGTCCAGGGGATAGCCCCCCTTACGAGCAGTACTTC.

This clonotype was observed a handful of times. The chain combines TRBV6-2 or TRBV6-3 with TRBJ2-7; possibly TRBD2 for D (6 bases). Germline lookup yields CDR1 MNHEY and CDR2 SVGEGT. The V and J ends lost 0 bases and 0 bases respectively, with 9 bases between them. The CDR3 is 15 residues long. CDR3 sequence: CASSYSRGFSYEQYF. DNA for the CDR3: TGTGCCAGCAGTTACTCTCGGGGGTTCTCCTACGAGCAGTACTTC.

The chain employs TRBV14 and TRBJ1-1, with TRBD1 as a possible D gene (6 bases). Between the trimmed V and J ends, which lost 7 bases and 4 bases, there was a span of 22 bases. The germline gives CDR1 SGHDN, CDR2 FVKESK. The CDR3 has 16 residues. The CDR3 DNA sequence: TGTGCCAGCAAGTCGGATCGGGGGCCTAGGGGCACTGAAGCTTTCTTT. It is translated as CASKSDRGPRGTEAFF.

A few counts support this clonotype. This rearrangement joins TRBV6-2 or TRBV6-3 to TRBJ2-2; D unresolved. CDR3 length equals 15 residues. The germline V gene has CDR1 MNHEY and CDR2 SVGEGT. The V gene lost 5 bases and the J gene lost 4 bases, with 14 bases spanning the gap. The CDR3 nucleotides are TGTGCCAGCAGTCCGGCCACGGAGAGCACCGGGGAGCTGTTTTTT. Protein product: CASSPATESTGELFF.

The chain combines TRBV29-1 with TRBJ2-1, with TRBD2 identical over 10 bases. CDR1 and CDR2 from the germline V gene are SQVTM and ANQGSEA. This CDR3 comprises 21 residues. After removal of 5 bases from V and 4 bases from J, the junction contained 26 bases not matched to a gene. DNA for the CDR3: TGCAGCGTTCACCTCAACGGGGCTAGCGGGAGAGCATACATGGGATACAATGAGCAGTTCTTC. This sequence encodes CSVHLNGASGRAYMGYNEQFF.

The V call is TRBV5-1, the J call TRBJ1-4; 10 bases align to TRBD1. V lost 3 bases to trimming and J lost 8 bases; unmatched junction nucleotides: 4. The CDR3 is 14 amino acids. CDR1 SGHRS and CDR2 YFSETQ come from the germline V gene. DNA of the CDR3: TGCGCCAGCAGCTCCGGGACAGGGGAAGAAAAACTGTTTTTT. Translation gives CASSSGTGEEKLFF.

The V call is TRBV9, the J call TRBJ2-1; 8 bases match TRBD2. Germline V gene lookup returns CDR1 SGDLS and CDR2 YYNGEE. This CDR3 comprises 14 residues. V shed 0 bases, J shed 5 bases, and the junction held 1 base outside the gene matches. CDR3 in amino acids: CASSVATSDNEQFF. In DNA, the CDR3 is TGTGCCAGCAGCGTAGCGACTAGCGACAATGAGCAGTTCTTC.

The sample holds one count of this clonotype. CDR3 in DNA: TGCGCCAGCAGCTCGCCGGGACTAGCGGGAGGGAATGAGCAGTTCTTC. Residues: CASSSPGLAGGNEQFF. The gene calls are TRBV5-1 and TRBJ2-1; 16 nucleotides line up with TRBD2. This CDR3 contains 16 residues. In germline, CDR1 is SGHRS, CDR2 YFSETQ. Germline trimming cut 3 bases from V and 7 bases from J; bases unmatched to any gene: 4.

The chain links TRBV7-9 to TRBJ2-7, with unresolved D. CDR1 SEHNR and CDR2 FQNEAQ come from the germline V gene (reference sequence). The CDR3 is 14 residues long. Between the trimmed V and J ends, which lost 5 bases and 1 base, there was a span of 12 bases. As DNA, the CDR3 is TGTGCCAGCAGCACCGACTCATTTTCCTACGAGCAGTACTTC. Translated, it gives CASSTDSFSYEQYF.

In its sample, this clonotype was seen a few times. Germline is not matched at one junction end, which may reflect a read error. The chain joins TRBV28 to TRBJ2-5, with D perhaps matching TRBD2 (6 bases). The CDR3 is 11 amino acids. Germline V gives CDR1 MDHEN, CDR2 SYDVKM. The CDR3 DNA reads TGTGCCAGATATGCCGGGACTGCCAGTTTCTTC. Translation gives CARYAGTASFF. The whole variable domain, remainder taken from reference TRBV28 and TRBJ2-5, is DVKVTQSSRYLVKRTGEKVFLECVQDMDHENMFWYRQDPGLGLRLIYFSYDVKMKEKGDIPEGYSVSREKKERFSLILESASTNQTSMYLCARYAGTASFFGPGTRLLVL.

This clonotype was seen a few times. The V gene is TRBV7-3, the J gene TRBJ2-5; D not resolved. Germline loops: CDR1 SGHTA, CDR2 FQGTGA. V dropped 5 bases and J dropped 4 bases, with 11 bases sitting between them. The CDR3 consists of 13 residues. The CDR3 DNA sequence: TGTGCCAGCAGCCCAACCAGCTCAGAGACCCAGTACTTC. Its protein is CASSPTSSETQYF.